This record covers a single T cell receptor (beta chain). The same CDR3 can be traced to other DNA sequences in this sample. Every isolated RNA sample was fully reverse transcribed, so sequencing captured expressed TCRB transcripts. Profiled with immunoSEQ multiplex PCR; TCRdb holds only in-frame clones, not every one. Counted here are a few hundred thousand clones, 30% occurring once; the ten biggest clones make up about 0.065%. This entry belongs to a study of beta chain features in type 1 diabetes. Study as a whole: In age, gender and cell yields, patients were similar to healthy donors.

The receptor's source is a man younger than 35 in good health. The sequenced material came from naive CD4+ T cells from blood.

The CDR3 here is CASSLGGGSSYNEQFF. CDR3 DNA sequence: TGCGCCAGCAGCTTGGGAGGCGGAAGCTCCTACAATGAGCAGTTCTTC. V and J are TRBV5-1 and TRBJ2-1; D is unresolved. Trimming removed 0 bases from V and 0 bases from J, with 10 bases in between. The length of the CDR3 is 16 residues. Germline CDR1 reads SGHRS; CDR2 reads YFSETQ.